The present entry profiles one T cell receptor beta chain with its context. Its matching antigen is unknown. The junction does not match germline at one end; this may be a read error. The germline gives CDR1 LGHNA, CDR2 YSLEER. This CDR3 is built from 14 residues. The sample originates from a study of post-analysis software for immune sequencing data. Study-wide background: Patients had relapsing-remitting, secondary progressive or progressive-relapsing multiple sclerosis; some lacked subtype.

Whole-study results and caveats: Clustering by F measure revealed strong co-clustering among samples prepared together in one batch. Patients with multiple sclerosis recorded significantly lower normalized Chao1 diversity than controls, the study found. In patients, TRBV5-6, TRBV5-1 and TRBV20-1 belonged to 4 or 5 TRBV segments found more frequently than in controls.

Tagging with unique molecular identifiers was a feature of the TCR beta cDNA libraries. Input populations of 1 to 10 million T cells gave rise to a few hundred thousand cDNA molecules. Using its own MiXCR run on the PCR reads, TCRdb lists one record per CDR3 protein. The sample includes roughly 730,000 distinct CDR3 sequences, roughly 29% of them seen just once. What was sequenced was blood. This TCR was recovered from a girl aged 10 to 17 with multiple sclerosis. V gene TRBV4-3 combines with J gene TRBJ1-1; D is perhaps TRBD1 (5 bases). DNA of the CDR3: TGCGTCAGCAGCCAGACGGGAGGGCGGGGGAGAGCTTTCTTT. Protein sequence: CVSSQTGGRGRAFF.